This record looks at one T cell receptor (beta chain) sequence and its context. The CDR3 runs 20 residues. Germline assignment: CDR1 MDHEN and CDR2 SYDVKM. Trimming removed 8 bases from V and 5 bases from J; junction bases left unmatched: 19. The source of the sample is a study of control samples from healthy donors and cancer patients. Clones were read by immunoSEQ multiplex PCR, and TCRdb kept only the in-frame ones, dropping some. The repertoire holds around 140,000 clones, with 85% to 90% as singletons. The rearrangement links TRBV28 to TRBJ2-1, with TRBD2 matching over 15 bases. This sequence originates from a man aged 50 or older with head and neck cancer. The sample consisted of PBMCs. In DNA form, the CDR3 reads TGTGCCAGCTCCCGAGAGGGAATTGGACTAGCGGGAGGGGGCAACAATGAGCAGTTCTTC. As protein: CASSREGIGLAGGGNNEQFF.